Reported below is one T cell receptor beta chain. The CDR3 spans 20 residues. The V gene's germline CDR1 is SGHTA and CDR2 FQGNSA. The record originates from a study of T cells expressing NK-cell markers. A 5'RACE template switching approach incorporating UMIs was used to make TCR beta cDNA. Each CDR3 protein gets one entry in TCRdb, which reprocessed the 5' RACE reads and gives no DNA. This sample's table has around 550,000 distinct CDR3 sequences. The chain couples TRBV7-2 to TRBJ2-1; checking the TCRdb D call of TRBD2 is not possible without DNA. The sequenced sample consisted of blood T cells: a sorted CD56 or NKG2C T cell subset, CD4+ or CD8+ T cells, or bulk PBMC T cells (not recorded which). The sequence derives from a man aged 18 to 29 in good health. CDR3 sequence: CASSLAGTSGTQSSYNEQFF.